These 22 T cell receptor beta chains came from one sample sequenced in a study of breast tumors, draining lymph nodes, adjacent tissues. Samples came from axillary lymph nodes draining the breast cancer. From the multiplex PCR reads, TCRdb called clonotypes with MiXCR, one entry per CDR3 protein. The sample has fewer than 200,000 distinct CDR3 sequences; around a third are singletons. Sequencing was performed on axillary lymph node tissue. These TCRs come from a female donor with breast cancer. Some clones in this sample may be carry-over from other donors' samples.

This clonotype occurred many times. CDR3 region: CASSSSGRAILDTQYF. Here the CDR3 DNA reads TGTGCCAGCAGCTCTAGCGGGAGGGCAATTTTAGATACGCAGTATTTT. V is TRBV7-2 and J is TRBJ2-3; 12 bases match TRBD2. Germline V gene lookup returns CDR1 SGHTA and CDR2 FQGNSA. CDR3 size: 16 residues. V shed 4 bases, J shed 5 bases, and the junction held 7 bases outside the gene matches.

In nucleotides, the CDR3 is TGTGCCAGCAGTGTTCCTGGACAGGGATGGGAAGAGACCCAGTACTTC. Its protein product is CASSVPGQGWEETQYF. This chain uses TRBV2 with TRBJ2-5; 8 nucleotides agree with TRBD1. The CDR3 is 16 residues long. Per the germline V gene, CDR1 is SNHLY and CDR2 is FYNNEI. Trimming took 4 bases from V and 3 from J; bases not matched to a gene: 10.

This clonotype was observed at least ten times. The chain links TRBV5-1 to TRBJ2-1; tentatively, D is TRBD1 or TRBD2 (5 bases each). The germline V gene encodes CDR1 SGHRS and CDR2 YFSETQ. The CDR3 is made up of 15 amino acids. Deletions cut 0 bases from V and 3 bases from J, with 10 bases between. CDR3 amino acids: CASSLGGASYNEQFF. The CDR3 DNA reads TGCGCCAGCAGCTTGGGAGGGGCTAGCTACAATGAGCAGTTCTTC.

This clonotype has at least ten counts. The chain uses TRBV7-2 and TRBJ1-2; TRBD1 is a possible D gene (5 bases). CDR1 SGHTA and CDR2 FQGNSA come from the germline V gene. With 5 bases removed from V and 8 bases from J, the gap between germline ends came to 21 bases. The CDR3 consists of 15 residues. CDR3 bases: TGTGCCAGCAGCCCGTCGATAGGGGCAAGTGGGGGCTACACCTTC. This codes for CASSPSIGASGGYTF.

This clonotype was counted many times. The rearrangement uses TRBV7-9 and TRBJ2-7; possible D gene TRBD2, 5 bases. Germline V CDR1 and CDR2: SEHNR, FQNEAQ (reference sequence). V lost 3 bases and J lost 5, with 11 bases in between. The CDR3 has 13 amino acids. This chain's CDR3 is CASSFETGNEQYF. The CDR3, as DNA: TGTGCCAGCAGCTTCGAGACCGGGAACGAGCAGTACTTC.

J is TRBJ2-7 and V is TRBV7-8; D gene ambiguous. The CDR3 runs 14 residues. The germline CDR1 and CDR2 sequences are SGHVS and FQNEAQ. V was cut by 5 bases and J by 2 bases, with 13 bases left in between. This chain's CDR3 is CASSVTNGPYEQYF. The CDR3 nucleotides read TGTGCCAGCAGCGTGACCAACGGCCCCTACGAGCAGTACTTC.

Ten or more counts support this clonotype. The V call is TRBV11-2, the J call TRBJ2-5; D ambiguous. Trimming left V 5 bases short and J 7 bases short, with 20 bases between. This CDR3 is built from 15 residues. CDR1 and CDR2 (germline): SGHAT, FQNNGV. The chain's CDR3 is CASSPLSPADGTQYF. As DNA, the CDR3 is TGTGCCAGCAGCCCCTTAAGCCCTGCCGACGGGACCCAGTACTTC.

This clonotype was seen repeatedly, ten times or more. The chain couples TRBV12-3 or TRBV12-4 to TRBJ2-1, with D possibly TRBD1 on 6 matching bases. The CDR3 sequence is 12 residues long. V gave up 10 bases and J gave up 2 bases, with 9 bases separating them. The CDR3 region is CATQGPYNEQFF. CDR3 nucleotide sequence: TGTGCCACACAGGGACCCTACAATGAGCAGTTCTTC.

This clonotype was observed a few times. The genes are TRBV6-7 and TRBJ1-2; 7 bases align to TRBD1. TRBV6-7 qualifies as an ORF whose function is uncertain. V lost 2 bases and J lost 4; bases outside the gene matches: 7. This CDR3 has 15 residues. The CDR3 nucleotides are TGTGCCAGCAGTTACGTAGGGGGCCGTGGCTATGGCTACACCTTC. Its protein is CASSYVGGRGYGYTF.

Regarding this clonotype: A read error may account for a junction end that differs from germline. The V call is TRBV19, the J call TRBJ2-3; 11 bases line up with TRBD2. Germline lookup yields CDR1 LNHDA and CDR2 SQIVND (reference sequence). The CDR3 consists of 21 residues. CDR3 in DNA: TGTGCCAGTAGAATAGCGGGGGGGGCGGGGGCTACTTCCGTCATTTGGGTTACGCAGTATTTT. This translates into CASRIAGGAGATSVIWVTQYF.

The chain combines TRBV6-6 with TRBJ2-2, with D hard to call. The germline V gene encodes CDR1 MNHNY and CDR2 SVGAGI (reference sequence). V lost 4 bases to trimming and J lost 8 bases, with 14 bases between them. The CDR3 covers 14 residues. DNA for the CDR3: TGTGCCAGCAGTTTCCCTATCGGCTCTGGGGAGCTGTTTTTT. It codes for CASSFPIGSGELFF.

Concerning this clonotype: This clone may be a read error of a much larger clone one base away. The chain carries TRBV5-5 and TRBJ2-1, with 7 positions matching TRBD1. Germline CDR1 is SGHKS and CDR2 is YYEKEE (reference sequence). This CDR3 has 14 amino acids. J lost 6 bases, V lost 4 bases, and 7 bases had no gene match. In DNA form, the CDR3 reads TGTGCCAGCAGCAGAGGGACAGACTGCAATGAGCAGTTCTTC. Its translation is CASSRGTDCNEQFF.

The chain links TRBV30 to TRBJ2-7; 11 nucleotides match TRBD2. The CDR3 loop spans 17 amino acids. CDR1 is GTSNPN, CDR2 SVGIG, per germline (reference sequence). V dropped 5 bases and J dropped 0; count of bases not matched to a gene: 12. Here the CDR3 reads CAWEASGGQKRSYEQYF. The CDR3 nucleotides read TGTGCCTGGGAGGCTAGCGGGGGGCAAAAACGCTCCTACGAGCAGTACTTC.

The V call is TRBV29-1, the J call TRBJ1-2; 8 nucleotides agree with TRBD1. The J segment lost 5 bases and the V segment lost 8 bases, leaving 10 bases of the junction unmatched. Germline-derived CDR1 and CDR2 are SQVTM and ANQGSEA. The CDR3 has 13 residues. The CDR3 region is CSQATGAQYGYTF. The CDR3 nucleotides are TGCAGCCAAGCGACAGGGGCGCAGTATGGCTACACCTTC.

A remark on this clonotype: One base away lies a much larger clone, so this may be a sequencing read error. This chain joins TRBV20-1 and TRBJ2-1; D unclear. Germline lookup yields CDR1 DFQATT and CDR2 SNEGSKA (reference sequence). This CDR3 region has 14 residues. CDR3 sequence reads: CSARPNMNYTEQFF. CDR3 bases: TGCAGTGCTAGACCTAATATGAACTACACTGAGCAGTTCTTC.

This clonotype was detected ten times or more. The chain couples TRBV7-2 to TRBJ2-5; 9 positions agree with TRBD2. The CDR3 extends over 15 amino acids. Trimming at V came to 2 bases and at J to 5 bases, leaving 6 bases not matched to a gene. Germline lookup yields CDR1 SGHTA and CDR2 FQGNSA. This chain's CDR3 is CASSLKAGGPETQYF. CDR3 nucleotides: TGTGCCAGCAGCTTAAAGGCGGGGGGGCCCGAGACCCAGTACTTC. Drawing the rest from reference TRBV7-2 and TRBJ2-5, the complete variable domain is GAGVSQSPSNKVTEKGKDVELRCDPISGHTALYWYRQSLGQGLEFLIYFQGNSAPDKSGLPSDRFSAERTGGSVSTLTIQRTQQEDSAVYLCASSLKAGGPETQYFGPGTRLLVL.

The gene calls are TRBV29-1 and TRBJ2-3; 7 bases agree with TRBD1. Trimming removed 7 bases from V and 6 bases from J; junction bases left unmatched: 1. The CDR3 consists of 10 residues. Germline-derived CDR1 and CDR2 are SQVTM and ANQGSEA. The CDR3 region has the DNA TGCAGCGGCAGGGGGGATACGCAGTATTTT. Protein product: CSGRGDTQYF.

This clonotype appeared a few times. The CDR3 region is CASSLSYSNTEAFF. In nucleotides, the CDR3 is TGCGCCAGCAGCTTATCCTATTCGAACACTGAAGCTTTCTTT. The chain uses TRBV4-1 and TRBJ1-1; D is uncertain. The CDR3 length is 14 residues. V shed 5 bases and J shed 1 base, with 11 bases lying between them. The V gene's germline CDR1 is MGHRA and CDR2 YSYEKL.

A word on this clonotype: The junction does not match germline at one end; this may be a read error. The chain joins TRBV6-2 or TRBV6-3 to TRBJ1-2, with a weak D call TRBD1 (5 bases). The germline gives CDR1 MNHEY, CDR2 SVGEGT. The CDR3 consists of 13 residues. The CDR3 coding sequence is TGTGCCGGCAGACTCCAGGGCGGAGGTGGCTACACCTTC. As protein: CAGRLQGGGGYTF.

The gene calls are TRBV3-1 and TRBJ1-3; 9 bases are a match to TRBD1. Germline V gives CDR1 LGHDT, CDR2 YNNKEL (reference sequence). V gave up 4 bases and J gave up 9 bases; unmatched junction bases: 4. The CDR3 totals 13 residues. This CDR3 reads CASSPGTGTTIYF. Here the CDR3 DNA reads TGTGCCAGCAGCCCTGGGACAGGGACCACCATATATTTT. The variable domain in full, with the rest retrieved from reference TRBV3-1 and TRBJ1-3, is DTAVSQTPKYLVTQMGNDKSIKCEQNLGHDTMYWYKQDSKKFLKIMFSYNNKELIINETVPNRFSPKSPDKAHLNLHINSLELGDSAVYFCASSPGTGTTIYFGEGSWLTVV.

The sample holds many counts of this clonotype. V gene TRBV7-2 combines with J gene TRBJ2-7, with 7 bases fitting TRBD1. V shed 5 bases, J shed 3 bases, and the junction held 7 bases outside the gene matches. CDR3 length equals 14 residues. The V gene's germline CDR1 is SGHTA and CDR2 FQGNSA. The CDR3 reads CASSPGGRSYEQYF. The CDR3 DNA follows: TGTGCCAGCAGCCCAGGGGGTAGAAGCTACGAGCAGTACTTC. The entire variable domain, with the rest obtained from reference TRBV7-2 and TRBJ2-7, is as follows: GAGVSQSPSNKVTEKGKDVELRCDPISGHTALYWYRQSLGQGLEFLIYFQGNSAPDKSGLPSDRFSAERTGGSVSTLTIQRTQQEDSAVYLCASSPGGRSYEQYFGPGTRLTVT.

This clonotype appeared a few times. The chain employs TRBV7-9 and TRBJ2-1, with D perhaps being TRBD1 or TRBD2 (5 bases each). This CDR3 comprises 14 residues. The germline V gene encodes CDR1 SEHNR and CDR2 FQNEAQ (reference sequence). The V end was cut by 5 bases, the J end by 0 bases, with 8 bases between. CDR3 nucleotide sequence: TGTGCCAGCAGCAAGGGGAGCTCCTACAATGAGCAGTTCTTC. Translation gives CASSKGSSYNEQFF. The full variable domain, in which reference TRBV7-9 and TRBJ2-1 provide the parts outside the CDR3, is DTGVSQNPRHKITKRGQNVTFRCDPISEHNRLYWYRQTLGQGPEFLTYFQNEAQLEKSRLLSDRFSAERPKGSFSTLEIQRTEQGDSAMYLCASSKGSSYNEQFFGPGTRLTVL.